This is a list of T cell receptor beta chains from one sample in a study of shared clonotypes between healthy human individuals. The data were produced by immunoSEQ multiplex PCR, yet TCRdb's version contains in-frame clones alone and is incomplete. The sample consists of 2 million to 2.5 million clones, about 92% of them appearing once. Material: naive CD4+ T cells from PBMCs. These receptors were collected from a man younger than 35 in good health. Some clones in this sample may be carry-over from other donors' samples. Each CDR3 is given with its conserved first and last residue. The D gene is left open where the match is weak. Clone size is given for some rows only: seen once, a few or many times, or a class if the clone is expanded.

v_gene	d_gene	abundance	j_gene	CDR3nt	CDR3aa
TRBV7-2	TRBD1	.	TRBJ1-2	TGTGCCAGCAGCCCGGGACAGGCGAGTGGCTACACCTTC	CASSPGQASGYTF
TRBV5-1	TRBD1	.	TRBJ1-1	TGCGCCAGCAGCTTCGGAAACAGGGGTAGCACTGAAGCTTTCTTT	CASSFGNRGSTEAFF
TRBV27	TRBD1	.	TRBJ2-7	TGTGCCAGCAGGACCACGGGACAGATCTACGAGCAGTACTTC	CASRTTGQIYEQYF
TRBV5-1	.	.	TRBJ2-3	TGCGCCAGCAGCTTGGGGTACGGGACTCTAATCGCAGATACGCAGTATTTT	CASSLGYGTLIADTQYF
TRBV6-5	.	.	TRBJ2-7	TGTGCCAGCAGTAAGGACTTAAAACCCTACGAGCAGTACTTC	CASSKDLKPYEQYF
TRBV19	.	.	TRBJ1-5	TGTGCCAGTAGTATGAGGGGGGGAGATCAGCCCCAGCATTTT	CASSMRGGDQPQHF
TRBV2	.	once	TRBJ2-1	TGTGCCAGCACTCCCTTCTTAGCCTACAATGAGCAGTTCTTC	CASTPFLAYNEQFF
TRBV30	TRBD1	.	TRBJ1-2	TGTGCCTGGAGTCCTCCGGGACAGGGGCTTCGTGGCTACACCTTC	CAWSPPGQGLRGYTF
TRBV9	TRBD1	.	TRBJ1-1	TGTGCCAGCAGCGTAGAGGGGACAGGCTCGGAAGCTTTCTTT	CASSVEGTGSEAFF
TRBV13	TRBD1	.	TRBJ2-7	TGTGCCAGCAGCCCAGGGGGACCCTACGAGCAGTACTTC	CASSPGGPYEQYF
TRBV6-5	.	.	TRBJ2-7	TGTGCCAGCAGTTACTCGCCCTTGATCTCCTACGAGCAGTACTTC	CASSYSPLISYEQYF
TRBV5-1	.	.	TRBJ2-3	TGCGCCAGCAGATCCCCAGGGGGGAGCACAGATACGCAGTATTTT	CASRSPGGSTDTQYF
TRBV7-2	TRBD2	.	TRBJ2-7	TGTGCCAGCAGCCCCCCGCTAGCGGGAGGCGAGCAGTACTTC	CASSPPLAGGEQYF
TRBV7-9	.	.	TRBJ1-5	TGTGCCAGCAGCCCGGACGGGACCATGGGTCAGCCCCAGCATTTT	CASSPDGTMGQPQHF
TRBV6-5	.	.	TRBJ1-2	TGTGCCAGCAGTTCAGGGCCCTATGGCTACACCTTC	CASSSGPYGYTF
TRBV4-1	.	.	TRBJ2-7	TGCGCCAGCAGCCAAGAAGTGACAGTCCTATCGGGCGAGCAGTACTTC	CASSQEVTVLSGEQYF
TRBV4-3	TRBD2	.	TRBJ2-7	TGCGCCAGCAGCCAAGACGGAATAGCGGGAGAAAACGAGCAGTACTTC	CASSQDGIAGENEQYF
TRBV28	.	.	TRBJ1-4	TGTGCCAGCAGTCCACAGGGAGAAGAGGAAAAACTGTTTTTT	CASSPQGEEEKLFF
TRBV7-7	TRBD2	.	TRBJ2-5	TGTGCCAGCAGCACTAGGACTAGCGGGAGGACAGAGACCCAGTACTTC	CASSTRTSGRTETQYF
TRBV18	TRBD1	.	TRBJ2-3	TGTGCCAGCTCACCAAGAGGGGGCGCCCCAGATACGCAGTATTTT	CASSPRGGAPDTQYF
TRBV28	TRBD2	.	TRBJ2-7	TGTGCCACATGGGGGGGCTACGAGCAGTACTTC	CATWGGYEQYF
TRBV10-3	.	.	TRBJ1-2	TGTGCCATCAGTGACGGTGTAGCAAACTATGGCTACACCTTC	CAISDGVANYGYTF
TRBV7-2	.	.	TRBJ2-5	TGTGCCAGCAGCTTCCGGGGGGAGACCCAGTACTTC	CASSFRGETQYF
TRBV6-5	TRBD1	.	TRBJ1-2	TGTGCCAGCAGTTACCGGACAGGGGACTATGGCTACACCTTC	CASSYRTGDYGYTF
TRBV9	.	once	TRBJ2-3	TGTGCCAGCAGCGTAGCTAATGAGGATACGCAGTATTTT	CASSVANEDTQYF
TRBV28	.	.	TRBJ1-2	TGTGCCAGCAGACCAAACCGACAGACATCCTATGGCTACACCTTC	CASRPNRQTSYGYTF
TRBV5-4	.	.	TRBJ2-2	TGTGCCAGCAGCTTGGAGGTGAACACCGGGGAGCTGTTTTTT	CASSLEVNTGELFF
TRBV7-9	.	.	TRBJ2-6	TGTGCCAGCAGTTTAGGGTACGGGGAATCTTCTGGGGCCAACGTCCTGACTTTC	CASSLGYGESSGANVLTF
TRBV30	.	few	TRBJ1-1	TGTGCCTCCCGAAGGGTGGGCACTGAAGCTTTCTTT	CASRRVGTEAFF
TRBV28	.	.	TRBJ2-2	TGTGCCAGCAGGTGGGGGGGCGCCGACACCGGGGAGCTGTTTTTT	CASRWGGADTGELFF
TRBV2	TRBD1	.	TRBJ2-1	TGTGCCAGCAGACCGACAGGGGCACACAATGAGCAGTTCTTC	CASRPTGAHNEQFF
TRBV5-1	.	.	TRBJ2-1	TGCGCCAGCAGCTTGGCCGGGTTTTCCCACAATGAGCAGTTCTTC	CASSLAGFSHNEQFF
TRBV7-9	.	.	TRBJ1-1	TGTGCCAGCAGCTTAGAAGGGAGGGGCGAAGCTTTCTTT	CASSLEGRGEAFF
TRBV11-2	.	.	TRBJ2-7	TGTGCCAGCAGTCCGAACAGCGGAGGGACACCCTACGAGCAGTACTTC	CASSPNSGGTPYEQYF
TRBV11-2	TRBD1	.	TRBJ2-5	TGTGCCAGCAGCTTAGGGACAGGGCAAGAGACCCAGTACTTC	CASSLGTGQETQYF
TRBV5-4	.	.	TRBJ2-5	TGTGCCAGCAGCTTGGATCCCGGGAGTTGGGAGACCCAGTACTTC	CASSLDPGSWETQYF
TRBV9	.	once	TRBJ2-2	TGTGCCAGCAGCGTCAAACAGGGGAGGAGCACCGGGGAGCTGTTTTTT	CASSVKQGRSTGELFF
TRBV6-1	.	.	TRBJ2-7	TGTGCCAGCAGTGAACCCAGCGGCTATTACGAGCAGTACTTC	CASSEPSGYYEQYF
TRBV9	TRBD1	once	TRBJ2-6	TGTGCCAGCAGCGTATCCCCAGGGGGTAGTGGGGCCAACGTCCTGACTTTC	CASSVSPGGSGANVLTF
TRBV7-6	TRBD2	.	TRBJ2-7	TGTGCCAGCAGCCTCTTCCCTCCCTCTAGCGGGATTGCCTACGAGCAGTACTTC	CASSLFPPSSGIAYEQYF
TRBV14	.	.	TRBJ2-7	TGTGCCAGCAGCCCCCTAGCTCGGGGGTACTGGGAGCAGTACTTC	CASSPLARGYWEQYF
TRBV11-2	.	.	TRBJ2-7	TGTGCCAGCAGCGTAGATGGGACGGAGACCTACGAGCAGTACTTC	CASSVDGTETYEQYF
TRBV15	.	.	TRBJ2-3	TGTGCCACCAGCAGAACAGGGTACGGCACAGATACGCAGTATTTT	CATSRTGYGTDTQYF
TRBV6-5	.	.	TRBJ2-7	TGTGCCAGCAGCTCCACCGGGAACGAGCAGTACTTC	CASSSTGNEQYF
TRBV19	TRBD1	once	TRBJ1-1	TGTGCCAGTAGTGAAATCCCCGGGACAGGGGGCACTGAAGCTTTCTTT	CASSEIPGTGGTEAFF
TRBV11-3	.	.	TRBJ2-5	TGTGCCAGCAGCCCAACAGGGGGGGGAGAGACCCAGTACTTC	CASSPTGGGETQYF
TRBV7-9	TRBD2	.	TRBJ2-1	TGTGCCAGCAGCCCCTGGGGCGGGAGTTGGACCTACAATGAGCAGTTCTTC	CASSPWGGSWTYNEQFF
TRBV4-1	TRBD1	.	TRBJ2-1	TGCGCCAGCAGCCAAGTTACGAGGGGGCGCGAAGATGAGCAGTTCTTC	CASSQVTRGREDEQFF
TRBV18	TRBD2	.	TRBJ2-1	TGTGCCAGCTCACTCCTGGGACTAGCGGGATTAGGTGAGCAGTTCTTC	CASSLLGLAGLGEQFF
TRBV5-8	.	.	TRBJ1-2	TGTGCCAGCAGCTTTGACGGGGTCGGCTACACCTTC	CASSFDGVGYTF
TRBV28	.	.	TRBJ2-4	TGTGCCAGCAGTCTGATCGCGGGACGGGGTGCATACATTCAGTACTTC	CASSLIAGRGAYIQYF
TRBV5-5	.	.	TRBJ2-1	TGTGCCAGCGGAGGGGAGGTCAGGGGCCTGAAGCAGTTCTTC	CASGGEVRGLKQFF
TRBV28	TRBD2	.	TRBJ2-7	TGTGCCAGCACGGTCGGCGGGAGAAACCACGAGCAGTACTTC	CASTVGGRNHEQYF
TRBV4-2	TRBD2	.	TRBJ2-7	TGTGCCAGCAGCCAAGTCGGCGGGAGGGACCACGAGCAGTACTTC	CASSQVGGRDHEQYF
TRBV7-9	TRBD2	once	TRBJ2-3	TGTGCCAGCAGCTTATGGGGACTAGCGTACACAGATACGCAGTATTTT	CASSLWGLAYTDTQYF